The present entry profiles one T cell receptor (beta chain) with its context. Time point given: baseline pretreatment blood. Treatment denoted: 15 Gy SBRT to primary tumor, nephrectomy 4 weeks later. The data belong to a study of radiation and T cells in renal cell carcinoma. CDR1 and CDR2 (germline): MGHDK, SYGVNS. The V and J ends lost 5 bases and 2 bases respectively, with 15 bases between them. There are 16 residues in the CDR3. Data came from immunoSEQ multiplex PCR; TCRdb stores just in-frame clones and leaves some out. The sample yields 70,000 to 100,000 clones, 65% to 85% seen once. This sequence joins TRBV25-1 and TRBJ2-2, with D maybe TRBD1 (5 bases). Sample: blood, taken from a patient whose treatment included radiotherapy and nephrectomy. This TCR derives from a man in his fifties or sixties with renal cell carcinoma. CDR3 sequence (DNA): TGTGCCAGCAGTTCACGGGTACAGGTTAACACCGGGGAGCTGTTTTTT. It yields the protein CASSSRVQVNTGELFF.